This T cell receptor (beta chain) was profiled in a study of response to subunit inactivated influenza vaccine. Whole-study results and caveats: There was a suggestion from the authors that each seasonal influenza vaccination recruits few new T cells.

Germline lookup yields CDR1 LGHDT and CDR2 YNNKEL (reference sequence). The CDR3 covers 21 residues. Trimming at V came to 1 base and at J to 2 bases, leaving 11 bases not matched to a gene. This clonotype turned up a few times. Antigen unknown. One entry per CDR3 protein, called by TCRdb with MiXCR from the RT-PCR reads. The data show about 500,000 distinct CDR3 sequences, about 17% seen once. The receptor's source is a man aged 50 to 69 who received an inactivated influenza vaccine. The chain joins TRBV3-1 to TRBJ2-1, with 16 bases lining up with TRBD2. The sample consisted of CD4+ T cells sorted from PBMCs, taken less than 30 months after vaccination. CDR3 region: CASSQAGQGTSGRAPYNEQFF. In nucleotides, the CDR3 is TGTGCCAGCAGCCAAGCCGGACAGGGGACTAGCGGGAGGGCCCCCTACAATGAGCAGTTCTTC.